This record covers a single T cell receptor beta chain. Trimming pared 2 bases from V and 3 bases from J, leaving 9 bases between. This CDR3 contains 14 residues. CDR1 is MDHEN, CDR2 SYDVKM, per germline. Clones were read by immunoSEQ multiplex PCR, and TCRdb kept only the in-frame ones, dropping some. The sample has 640,000 or so clones, more than 70% seen once. These data belong to a study of shared T cell receptors in the human thymus. These data were likewise used in another study, on human thymus T cells. Per that study: The study used thymus tissue resected during corrective heart surgery. Gene usage for V and J segments appeared biased in thymic and blood repertoires. What related research reported was that thymic repertoires overlapped highly among unrelated individuals.

This TCR was recovered from a boy under three years old with a congenital heart defect. V and J are TRBV28 and TRBJ2-3; D perhaps matches TRBD1 (6 bases). Material: thymocytes. Written as DNA, the CDR3 is TGTGCCAGCAGTTTAAGGCAGGGGACAGATACGCAGTATTTT. It codes for CASSLRQGTDTQYF.